This T cell receptor (beta chain) was identified in a study of blood T cell repertoires in COVID-19. The assay was immunoSEQ multiplex PCR, and TCRdb's table has in-frame clones only and misses some. This table has 150,000 to 200,000 clones, 80% to 90% appearing once. The receptor comes from a woman older than 75 with acute or convalescent COVID-19. The sequencing sample was made of peripheral blood.

The CDR3 DNA sequence: TGCAGCGGATCCTACGGGACAGGGGTTGAAAAACTGTTTTTT. Translating it yields CSGSYGTGVEKLFF. The chain has TRBV29-1 and TRBJ1-4, with 10 bases fitting TRBD1. CDR3 size: 14 residues. V lost 7 bases and J lost 7; bases outside the gene matches: 9. In germline, CDR1 is SQVTM, CDR2 ANQGSEA.